The 12 T cell receptor beta chains below come from one sample, sequenced in a study of blood T cells in healthy people across ages. A J-beta primer mix and a sample-barcoded 5' primer were used in a second PCR of roughly 6 to 11 cycles. TCRdb called the 5' RACE reads again in MiXCR, with one record for every CDR3 protein. The top ten hold about 18% of the sample, which has roughly 570,000 distinct CDR3 sequences, about 25% seen once. The sequencing input was blood. The receptors were gathered from a woman in her 70s in good health.

This clonotype was seen only a few times. V and J are TRBV7-3 and TRBJ1-1; perhaps TRBD1 as D (5 bases). Germline V gene data show CDR1 as SGHTA and CDR2 as FQGTGA. The CDR3 totals 13 residues. V gave up 6 bases and J gave up 6 bases, with 14 bases separating them. CDR3 DNA: TGTGCCAGCAGAATTGGGGGGGTGGCTGAAGCTTTCTTT. Translation gives CASRIGGVAEAFF.

V gene TRBV7-9 combines with J gene TRBJ2-5, with TRBD1 matching over 8 bases. V trimming: 1 base; J trimming: 11 bases; junction bases outside the gene matches: 9. Germline loops: CDR1 SEHNR, CDR2 FQNEAQ (reference sequence). The CDR3 spans 14 residues. In DNA, the CDR3 is TGTGCCAGCAGCTTAGAGTGGGACAGGCCCTGGCAGTACTTC. This gives the protein CASSLEWDRPWQYF.

Only a few counts were recorded for this clonotype. This chain uses TRBV4-1 with TRBJ1-2, with no clear D. The V gene's germline CDR1 is MGHRA and CDR2 YSYEKL. The CDR3 covers 13 residues. The ends were cut back, 4 bases at V and 4 bases at J, with 10 bases in the middle. CDR3 DNA: TGCGCCAGCAGCCCCCAAGGGAGCTATGGCTACACCTTC. Its protein is CASSPQGSYGYTF.

J is TRBJ2-2 and V is TRBV12-5; TRBD1 matches at 8 bases. After removal of 7 bases from V and 5 bases from J, the junction contained 9 bases not matched to a gene. The CDR3 is made up of 15 amino acids. The germline V gene encodes CDR1 LGHNT and CDR2 FRNRAP. CDR3 sequence (DNA): TGTGCTAGTGAGGGGGCAGGACAGGGAACCGGGGAGCTGTTTTTT. It encodes CASEGAGQGTGELFF.

The chain has TRBV6-2 or TRBV6-3 and TRBJ2-5, with D possibly matching TRBD1 (6 bases). The CDR3 has 12 amino acids. CDR1 is MNHEY and CDR2 is SVGEGT in the germline V gene. V was trimmed by 5 bases and J by 4 bases, leaving 8 bases between them. As DNA, the CDR3 is TGTGCCAGCAGTAAGGACAGAGAGACCCAGTACTTC. Residues: CASSKDRETQYF.

The rearrangement links TRBV12-3 or TRBV12-4 to TRBJ2-1; 8 bases fit TRBD2. The V gene end was trimmed by 4 bases and the J gene end by 3 bases; junction bases not matched to a gene: 5. CDR3 size: 15 residues. CDR3 sequence: CASSSGGAVYNEQFF. The CDR3 coding sequence is TGTGCCAGCAGTTCGGGGGGGGCGGTCTACAATGAGCAGTTCTTC.

As for this clonotype: A junction end diverges from the germline sequence, so it may reflect a read error. The chain links TRBV7-7 to TRBJ2-6; D may be TRBD1 or TRBD2 (5 bases each). The CDR3 runs 17 residues. Germline CDR1 is SSHAT and CDR2 is FNYEAQ (reference sequence). Here the CDR3 reads CASSLRGPPSGANVLTF. CDR3 nucleotide sequence: TGTGCTAGCAGCTTACGGGGACCTCCCTCTGGGGCCAACGTCCTGACTTTC.

This clonotype occurred a few times. The rearrangement uses TRBV7-2 and TRBJ2-5, with 8 bases identical to TRBD1. The J segment lost 2 bases and the V segment lost 3 bases, leaving 5 bases of the junction unmatched. This CDR3 is 15 amino acids long. Germline CDR1 SGHTA, CDR2 FQGNSA. CDR3 sequence (DNA): TGTGCCAGCAGCTTTCAGGGGGCGAGGCAAGAGACCCAGTACTTC. It yields the protein CASSFQGARQETQYF. Full variable domain (outside the CDR3, taken from reference TRBV7-2 and TRBJ2-5): GAGVSQSPSNKVTEKGKDVELRCDPISGHTALYWYRQSLGQGLEFLIYFQGNSAPDKSGLPSDRFSAERTGGSVSTLTIQRTQQEDSAVYLCASSFQGARQETQYFGPGTRLLVL.

This clonotype showed up just a few times. The J gene is TRBJ2-7, the V gene TRBV7-2, with 9 bases aligning to TRBD1. The trim removed 3 bases at V and 4 bases at J, leaving 10 bases unmatched. The CDR3 totals 16 residues. Germline V gives CDR1 SGHTA, CDR2 FQGNSA. The CDR3 sequence: CASSFGGQGRLYEQYF. The CDR3 DNA follows: TGTGCCAGCAGCTTTGGGGGACAGGGAAGATTGTACGAGCAGTACTTC.

This clonotype was seen a few times. The J gene is TRBJ2-7, the V gene TRBV20-1, with 7 bases aligning to TRBD1. V was clipped by 5 bases and J by 0 bases; unmatched bases: 7. The CDR3 has 14 amino acids. Germline CDR1 and CDR2: DFQATT and SNEGSKA (reference sequence). The CDR3 DNA is TGCAGTGCTGGCAGGACAGGAGACTCCTACGAGCAGTACTTC. As protein: CSAGRTGDSYEQYF.

This clonotype turned up a few times. J is TRBJ2-5 and V is TRBV20-1; no clear D gene. Germline V gene data show CDR1 as DFQATT and CDR2 as SNEGSKA (reference sequence). With 6 bases removed from V and 1 base from J, the gap between germline ends came to 15 bases. The CDR3 is 14 residues long. The CDR3 here is CSARTFSTQETQYF. The CDR3 DNA follows: TGCAGTGCCAGGACCTTCAGTACCCAAGAGACCCAGTACTTC.

This clonotype occurred a few times. The V and J genes are TRBV7-2 and TRBJ2-7; the match to TRBD1 covers 9 bases. The CDR3 runs to 17 residues. The germline CDR1 and CDR2 sequences are SGHTA and FQGNSA. With 6 bases clipped from V and 3 bases from J, the junction kept 15 bases outside the gene matches. The CDR3 DNA is TGTGCCAGCAGTTCTTGGACAGGGGCCCTAAAGGACTACGAGCAGTACTTC. It yields the protein CASSSWTGALKDYEQYF.